This T cell receptor beta chain was sequenced during a study of cytomegalovirus exposure and HLA in healthy donors. Overall study findings and caveats: Other equally common chains were less clonally expanded than HLA-associated TCR beta chains, a later analysis showed. When the data were analyzed later, several of the most significant clusters appeared to be linked to common viral pathogens.

Trimming removed 3 bases from V and 9 bases from J; junction bases left unmatched: 12. Germline V CDR1 and CDR2: LGHNA, YSLEER. This CDR3 contains 17 residues. Turning to this clone: Its antigen remains unidentified.

60 Vbeta and 13 Jbeta primers were used in PCR. Using immunoSEQ multiplex PCR, the repertoire was profiled, and TCRdb retains in-frame clones only, with some absent. This table has roughly 120,000 clones, around 73% appearing once. At collection, donors were nominally healthy, but unrecorded immune exposures were probable. J is TRBJ2-1 and V is TRBV4-3, with 12 bases identical to TRBD2. Sequencing input: PBMCs. The receptor was isolated from a woman between 40 and 50 years old in good health and CMV-seropositive. The CDR3 DNA reads as TGCGCCAGCAGCCATTCTAGCGGGGGGGTACTATTCAGTGAGCAGTTCTTC. Protein sequence: CASSHSSGGVLFSEQFF.